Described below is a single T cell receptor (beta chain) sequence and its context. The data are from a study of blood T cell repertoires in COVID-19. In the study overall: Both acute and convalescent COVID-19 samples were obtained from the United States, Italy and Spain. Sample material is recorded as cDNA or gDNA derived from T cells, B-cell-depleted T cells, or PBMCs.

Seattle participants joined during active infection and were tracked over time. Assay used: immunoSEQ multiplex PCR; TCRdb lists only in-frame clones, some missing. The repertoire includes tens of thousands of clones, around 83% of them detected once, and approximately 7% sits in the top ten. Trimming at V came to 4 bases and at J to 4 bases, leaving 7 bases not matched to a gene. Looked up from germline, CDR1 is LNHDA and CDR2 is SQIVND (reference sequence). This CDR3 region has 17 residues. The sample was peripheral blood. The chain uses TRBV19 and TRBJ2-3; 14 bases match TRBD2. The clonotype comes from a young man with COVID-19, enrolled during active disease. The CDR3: CASSSFGTSGRADTQYF. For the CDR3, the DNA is TGTGCCAGTAGTAGCTTCGGGACTAGCGGGAGAGCAGATACGCAGTATTTT.